This TCR beta chain was identified during a study of CD4 T cells in relation to SARS-CoV-2 and coronaviruses. Sequencing was performed with immunoSEQ multiplex PCR; in TCRdb, only in-frame clones are kept and a portion is missing. The data show about 23,000 clones, less than 85% seen once. In regard to this clone: Its specificity is unknown.

Unexposed donor CD4+ T cells date from about 2011-2018, before the COVID-19 pandemic. CD4+ T cells were isolated from the cells after 10 days of culture. As cell numbers allowed, unexposed-donor CD4+ T cells faced SARS-CoV-2 S/N and four cold-coronavirus spikes. The CDR3 length is 14 residues. Germline assignment: CDR1 MNHNY and CDR2 SVGAGI (reference sequence). Trimming shortened V by 5 bases and J by 5 bases, and 13 bases separated the two germline ends. The V call is TRBV6-6, the J call TRBJ1-5; TRBD1 might be the D (5 bases). This receptor was identified in a human donor in good health. Specimen: CD4+ T cells from PBMCs, cultured in vitro. The CDR3, as DNA: TGTGCCAGCAGTACTCAGGGTTTCGATCAGCCCCAGCATTTT. Protein sequence: CASSTQGFDQPQHF.